Given below is one T cell receptor beta chain in context. Germline CDR1 reads SNHLY; CDR2 reads FYNNEI. Deletions cut 3 bases from V and 4 bases from J, with 13 bases between. This CDR3 contains 15 residues. In the original workflow: Estimated nucleated cell counts came from reference gene primer amplification. Generated by immunoSEQ multiplex PCR, the TCRdb table keeps only in-frame clones and is missing some. V, J and clone size derive from that table, while D and trimming were established from the DNA sequence. The table has under 60,000 clones, about 84% seen once. The sample comes from a study of blood T cell repertoires in COVID-19. The wider study: Researchers got acute and convalescent COVID-19 samples from the United States, Italy and Spain. The cDNA or gDNA used as material had been derived from T cells, B-cell-depleted T cells, or PBMCs.

Sequencing was done on a sample of peripheral blood. The sequence was obtained from a man aged 60-69 years with acute or convalescent COVID-19. The chain employs TRBV2 and TRBJ1-5; no definite D call. DNA of the CDR3: TGTGCCAGCAGTGACCCGAGGGTAGGAAATCAGCCCCAGCATTTT. It codes for CASSDPRVGNQPQHF.